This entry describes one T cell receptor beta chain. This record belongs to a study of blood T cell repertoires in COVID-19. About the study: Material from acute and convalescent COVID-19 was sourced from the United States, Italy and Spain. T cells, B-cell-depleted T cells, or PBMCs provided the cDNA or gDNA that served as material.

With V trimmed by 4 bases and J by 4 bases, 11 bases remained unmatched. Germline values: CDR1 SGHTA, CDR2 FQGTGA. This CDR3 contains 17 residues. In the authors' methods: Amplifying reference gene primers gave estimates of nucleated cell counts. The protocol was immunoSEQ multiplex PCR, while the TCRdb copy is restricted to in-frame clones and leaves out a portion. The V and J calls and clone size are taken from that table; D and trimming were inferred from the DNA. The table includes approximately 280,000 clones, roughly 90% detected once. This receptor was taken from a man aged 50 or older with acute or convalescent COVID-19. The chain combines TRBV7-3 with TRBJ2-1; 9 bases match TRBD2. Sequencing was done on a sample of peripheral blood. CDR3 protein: CASSSGLAGPTYNEQFF. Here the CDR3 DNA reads TGTGCCAGCAGCTCGGGGCTAGCGGGGCCTACTTACAATGAGCAGTTCTTC.